This T cell receptor (beta chain) originates from a study of OX40 agonist ivuxolimab in advanced cancers. On the study more broadly: The patients received ivuxolimab by intravenous route every 2 weeks at 0.01 to 10 mg/kg. Previous treatment with anti-PD-1, anti-PD-L1 or anti-CTLA-4 therapy was allowed; roughly 40% had received some. Overall study results and limits: There was clonal expansion of CD4+ and CD8+ blood T cells by week 6 at 0.1 to 3.0 mg/kg. Expanded clones tended on average to be more numerous among CD8+ T cells than CD4+.

Assay: immunoSEQ multiplex PCR; the TCRdb copy retains only in-frame clones and omits some. The sample contains 45,000 to 50,000 clones, approximately 78% of which appear only once. This clone was picked up a small number of times. Its target is not known. The CDR3 has 14 residues. In germline, CDR1 is LNHDA, CDR2 SQIVND (reference sequence). The V gene end was trimmed by 4 bases and the J gene end by 5 bases; junction bases not matched to a gene: 7. The chain recombines TRBV19 with TRBJ2-7, with 8 bases identical to TRBD1. The sequence was collected from an adult with an advanced solid tumor such as melanoma, head and neck, liver or kidney cancer. The sequences come from CD4+ or CD8+ T cells sorted from blood, collected in a trial of the OX40 agonist ivuxolimab. The CDR3 is CASSTTGVGDEQYF. The CDR3 DNA sequence: TGTGCCAGTAGTACGACAGGGGTTGGGGACGAGCAGTACTTC.